This TCR beta chain came from a study of spatial heterogeneity in lung cancer. About the research overall: Raw-read counts averaged over ten per unique TCR and UMI combination.

This clonotype is medium-sized within its sample. This CDR3 comprises 12 residues. The trim removed 4 bases at V and 4 bases at J, leaving 3 bases unmatched. Looked up from germline, CDR1 is SQVTM and CDR2 is ANQGSEA. Described time point: sample taken at primary tumor resection. The input material, whole RNA from tumor, nontumor lung or frozen PBMC, was sequenced unsorted. TCRdb reprocessed the 5' RACE reads with MiXCR, giving one entry per CDR3 protein. The table includes some 15,000 distinct CDR3 sequences, over 9% detected once. The V gene is TRBV29-1, the J gene TRBJ2-5; 7 bases align to TRBD2. The material sequenced was PBMCs, taken at surgery. The source of this sequence is a male donor with early-stage non-small cell lung cancer. In nucleotides, the CDR3 is TGCAGCGTTGTGGGCGGGGGAGAGACCCAGTACTTC. It specifies CSVVGGGETQYF. The full variable domain, with the rest looked up from reference TRBV29-1 and TRBJ2-5, is SAVISQKPSRDICQRGTSLTIQCQVDSQVTMMFWYRQQPGQSLTLIATANQGSEATYESGFVIDKFPISRPNLTFSTLTVSNMSPEDSSIYLCSVVGGGETQYFGPGTRLLVL.